These 29 T cell receptor beta chains came from one sample sequenced in a study of blood T cells in healthy people across ages. Alongside a J-beta primer mix, a sample-barcoded 5' primer served in a second PCR lasting roughly 7 to 11 cycles. TCRdb reprocessed the 5' RACE reads via MiXCR and lists one record per CDR3 protein. This sample yields roughly 1.5 million distinct CDR3 sequences, of which about 42% are seen a single time; under 5% belongs to the top ten. Sequencing input: blood. All receptors come from a woman aged 18-35 years in good health.

The chain has TRBV7-9 and TRBJ1-2; TRBD1 is a possible D gene (5 bases). The ends were cut back, 1 base at V and 10 bases at J, with 13 bases in the middle. This CDR3 has 13 amino acids. The germline gives CDR1 SEHNR, CDR2 FQNEAQ (reference sequence). The CDR3 here is CASSLVEGRSYTF. CDR3 bases: TGTGCCAGCAGCTTAGTCGAGGGACGGTCCTACACCTTC. Full variable domain (rest looked up from reference TRBV7-9 and TRBJ1-2): DTGVSQNPRHKITKRGQNVTFRCDPISEHNRLYWYRQTLGQGPEFLTYFQNEAQLEKSRLLSDRFSAERPKGSFSTLEIQRTEQGDSAMYLCASSLVEGRSYTFGSGTRLTVV.

The chain combines TRBV7-2 with TRBJ1-5, with 8 bases aligning to TRBD1. Germline CDR1 SGHTA, CDR2 FQGNSA. This CDR3 has 16 amino acids. V dropped 2 bases and J dropped 7; count of bases not matched to a gene: 10. The CDR3 bases are TGTGCCAGCAGCTTAACTGACAGGGGCAAAGGACAGCCCCAGCATTTT. This encodes CASSLTDRGKGQPQHF.

V is TRBV7-2 and J is TRBJ2-1, with D unclear. The CDR3 runs to 16 residues. Germline V gene data show CDR1 as SGHTA and CDR2 as FQGNSA. V dropped 0 bases and J dropped 10 bases, with 19 bases sitting between them. The CDR3 DNA follows: TGTGCCAGCAGCTTAGCGTGGGTGGCCATAATCAAAGAGCAGTTCTTC. Its protein is CASSLAWVAIIKEQFF.

The rearrangement uses TRBV12-3 or TRBV12-4 and TRBJ2-2, with 7 nucleotides matching TRBD1. The CDR3 is 13 amino acids. With V trimmed by 8 bases and J by 2 bases, 2 bases remained unmatched. CDR3 in amino acids: CASGDSNTGELFF. Here the CDR3 DNA reads TGTGCCAGCGGGGACAGCAACACCGGGGAGCTGTTTTTT.

J is TRBJ2-1 and V is TRBV20-1, with 10 bases aligning to TRBD2. The J call may be wrong; the DNA end is better matched by TRBJ2-7. CDR1 DFQATT and CDR2 SNEGSKA come from the germline V gene (reference sequence). This CDR3 has 16 residues. The CDR3 reads CSANPLAGVYYNEQYF. DNA for the CDR3: TGCAGTGCTAACCCGCTAGCGGGAGTGTATTACAATGAGCAGTACTTC.

The chain has TRBV11-2 and TRBJ2-1; TRBD2 aligns across 7 bases. V was pared by 2 bases and J by 0 bases, with 4 bases of the junction left unmatched. The CDR3 totals 16 residues. CDR1 and CDR2 (germline): SGHAT, FQNNGV. In DNA, the CDR3 is TGTGCCAGCAGCTTAAGGCGGGAGACCTCCTACAATGAGCAGTTCTTC. Translated, it gives CASSLRRETSYNEQFF.

In this sample, this clonotype turned up once. The CDR3 nucleotides read TGTGCCAGCAGGGAACAGGGCGATGAGCAGTTCTTC. Its protein is CASREQGDEQFF. The rearrangement joins TRBV2 to TRBJ2-1; tentatively, D is TRBD1 (6 bases). V was shortened by 6 bases and J by 8 bases, with 11 bases between the two germline ends. Germline values: CDR1 SNHLY, CDR2 FYNNEI. The length of the CDR3 is 12 residues.

V gene TRBV5-1 combines with J gene TRBJ2-7, with D possibly matching TRBD1 (6 bases). This CDR3 is built from 12 residues. Trimming cost V 5 bases and J 6 bases, with 12 bases left between them. CDR1 is SGHRS, CDR2 YFSETQ, per germline. The CDR3 bases are TGCGCCAGCAGACTTACAGGGTCCGAGCAGTACTTC. The encoded protein is CASRLTGSEQYF.

This clonotype was observed at least ten times. The rearrangement joins TRBV20-1 to TRBJ2-3; weak D call: TRBD2 (6 bases). The CDR3 length is 15 residues. Germline V gene sequence: CDR1 DFQATT, CDR2 SNEGSKA (reference sequence). Between the trimmed V and J ends, which lost 5 bases and 4 bases, there was a span of 19 bases. CDR3 sequence (DNA): TGCAGTGCTCCCTCGGAGGGGTCGAGTTCAGATACGCAGTATTTT. It is translated as CSAPSEGSSSDTQYF.

The gene calls are TRBV7-6 and TRBJ2-2; TRBD1 matches 8 bases. Per the germline V gene, CDR1 is SGHVS and CDR2 is FNYEAQ. With V trimmed by 0 bases and J by 5 bases, 11 bases remained unmatched. This CDR3 has 18 amino acids. CDR3 residues: CASSLAKWQGAWTGELFF. The DNA of the CDR3 is TGTGCCAGCAGCTTAGCGAAGTGGCAGGGGGCCTGGACCGGGGAGCTGTTTTTT.

The genes are TRBV14 and TRBJ2-1, with 7 nucleotides matching TRBD2. CDR1 is SGHDN, CDR2 FVKESK, per germline. Losses at the gene ends were 4 bases for V and 11 bases for J; bases not matched to a gene: 8. The CDR3 loop spans 13 amino acids. The CDR3 sequence: CASSPGLYVQQFF. As DNA, the CDR3 is TGTGCCAGCAGCCCGGGACTATACGTACAGCAGTTCTTC. Drawing the rest from reference TRBV14 and TRBJ2-1, the complete variable domain is EAGVTQFPSHSVIEKGQTVTLRCDPISGHDNLYWYRRVMGKEIKFLLHFVKESKQDESGMPNNRFLAERTGGTYSTLKVQPAELEDSGVYFCASSPGLYVQQFFGPGTRLTVL.

The sample holds a few counts of this clonotype. The J gene is TRBJ2-7, the V gene TRBV4-1, with 9 bases aligning to TRBD1. Germline V gene lookup returns CDR1 MGHRA and CDR2 YSYEKL. This CDR3 contains 15 residues. The V gene end was trimmed by 2 bases and the J gene end by 3 bases; junction bases not matched to a gene: 5. CDR3 bases: TGCGCCAGCAGCCAATCCCCGGGACAGGGCTACGAGCAGTACTTC. As protein: CASSQSPGQGYEQYF.

The chain combines TRBV27 with TRBJ2-1; weak D call: TRBD2 (5 bases). The J call may be faulty, since TRBJ2-7 better matches the DNA end. CDR1 MNHEY and CDR2 SMNVEV come from the germline V gene (reference sequence). This CDR3 is built from 15 residues. CDR3 sequence reads: CASSLKGVWNNEQYF. The CDR3, as DNA: TGTGCCAGCAGTTTAAAGGGAGTTTGGAACAATGAGCAGTACTTC.

This clonotype was detected a few times. This chain connects TRBV12-3 or TRBV12-4 to TRBJ1-5; D is possibly TRBD1 (6 bases). Trimming cost V 6 bases and J 4 bases, with 13 bases left between them. There are 14 residues in the CDR3. The DNA for the CDR3 is TGTGCCAGCAGCGGAACAGGGATTAATCAGCCCCAGCATTTT. Translating gives CASSGTGINQPQHF.

The chain is built from TRBV19 and TRBJ2-1; 13 nucleotides line up with TRBD2. The length of the CDR3 is 15 residues. Trimming removed 6 bases from V and 6 bases from J; junction bases left unmatched: 5. The germline V gene has CDR1 LNHDA and CDR2 SQIVND (reference sequence). CDR3 loop: CASRTGLAGSNEQFF. Written as DNA, the CDR3 is TGTGCCAGTAGAACGGGACTAGCGGGGTCCAATGAGCAGTTCTTC.

This clonotype was observed a few times. The chain couples TRBV10-3 to TRBJ2-5; D is ambiguous. CDR3 length: 11 amino acids. Trimming took off 8 bases at V and 0 bases at J, with 4 bases between the two ends. Germline lookup yields CDR1 ENHRY and CDR2 SYGVKD. The CDR3 reads CAIANQETQYF. CDR3 sequence (DNA): TGTGCCATCGCAAACCAAGAGACCCAGTACTTC.

This chain links TRBV9 with TRBJ1-2, with D possibly being TRBD1 (6 bases). The germline gives CDR1 SGDLS, CDR2 YYNGEE. Between the trimmed V and J ends, which lost 2 bases and 6 bases, there was a span of 17 bases. The CDR3 spans 15 residues. The CDR3 region has the DNA TGTGCCAGCAGCGTCTCCTTCCGACAGGTAGATGGCTACACCTTC. This gives the protein CASSVSFRQVDGYTF.

This clonotype appeared a few times. The CDR3 bases are TGCAGTGCTGGATACCCAGGGAGAACCTACGAGCAGTACTTC. Its protein product is CSAGYPGRTYEQYF. This sequence joins TRBV20-1 and TRBJ2-7; either TRBD1 or TRBD2 may fit D (5 bases each). The CDR3 runs to 14 residues. The V and J ends lost 5 bases and 2 bases respectively, with 16 bases between them. Germline CDR1 and CDR2: DFQATT and SNEGSKA (reference sequence).

This chain links TRBV29-1 with TRBJ2-7; no clear D gene. The CDR3 totals 13 residues. Trimming removed 6 bases from V and 2 bases from J, with 14 bases in between. Looked up from germline, CDR1 is SQVTM and CDR2 is ANQGSEA. The CDR3 sequence is CSVRRDLTYEQYF. CDR3 sequence (DNA): TGCAGCGTCCGAAGGGATCTCACCTACGAGCAGTACTTC.

The V call is TRBV20-1, the J call TRBJ1-2; no reliable D call. In germline, CDR1 is DFQATT, CDR2 SNEGSKA (reference sequence). The CDR3 is 16 amino acids. V dropped 0 bases and J dropped 2 bases, with 16 bases sitting between them. DNA of the CDR3: TGCAGTGCTAGAGATTGGGGAGCCAGGCGAAACTATGGCTACACCTTC. It encodes CSARDWGARRNYGYTF.

J is TRBJ2-1 and V is TRBV3-1, with D possibly matching TRBD2 (6 bases). This CDR3 is 13 amino acids long. V lost 4 bases to trimming and J lost 9 bases, with 13 bases between them. Germline CDR1 is LGHDT and CDR2 is YNNKEL (reference sequence). Written as DNA, the CDR3 is TGTGCCAGCAGCCCCCTAGCGATGGGTGAGCAGTTCTTC. Residues: CASSPLAMGEQFF.

The count of this clonotype is one. The rearrangement links TRBV11-2 to TRBJ2-1, with D perhaps given as TRBD1 or TRBD2 (5 bases each). This CDR3 is 16 amino acids long. CDR1 SGHAT and CDR2 FQNNGV come from the germline V gene. V dropped 2 bases and J dropped 2 bases, with 13 bases sitting between them. CDR3 bases: TGTGCCAGCAGCTTATCGCGGGCAGGGCCCTACAATGAGCAGTTCTTC. Encoded protein: CASSLSRAGPYNEQFF. Supplemented by reference TRBV11-2 and TRBJ2-1, the full variable domain reads EAGVAQSPRYKIIEKRQSVAFWCNPISGHATLYWYQQILGQGPKLLIQFQNNGVVDDSQLPKDRFSAERLKGVDSTLKIQPAKLEDSAVYLCASSLSRAGPYNEQFFGPGTRLTVL.

The gene calls are TRBV9 and TRBJ1-5; TRBD1 is a possible D gene (5 bases). V was trimmed by 0 bases and J by 3 bases, leaving 7 bases between them. Per germline, CDR1 SGDLS and CDR2 YYNGEE. The CDR3 covers 14 residues. The CDR3 DNA reads as TGTGCCAGCAGCGTAGCAGGGAACAATCAGCCCCAGCATTTT. Translating gives CASSVAGNNQPQHF.

The rearrangement uses TRBV10-3 and TRBJ2-2; D might be TRBD2 (8 bases). The CDR3 spans 13 residues. Per the germline V gene, CDR1 is ENHRY and CDR2 is SYGVKD. V shed 10 bases and J shed 6 bases, with 15 bases lying between them. The CDR3 DNA follows: TGTGCCACCAGGGGGACTAGTGCCGGGGAGCTGTTTTTT. It encodes CATRGTSAGELFF.

This clonotype occurred a few times. This sequence joins TRBV20-1 and TRBJ2-5, with TRBD2 matching over 9 bases. Judging by the DNA end, TRBJ2-7 fits better; the J call may be wrong. CDR1 and CDR2 from the germline V gene are DFQATT and SNEGSKA (reference sequence). CDR3 length equals 15 residues. CDR3: CSARNSGSIDGEQYF. The CDR3, as DNA: TGCAGTGCTCGGAATAGCGGGAGCATTGATGGCGAGCAGTACTTC.

The chain employs TRBV7-2 and TRBJ1-1; no firm D call. The CDR3 has 16 amino acids. The germline V gene encodes CDR1 SGHTA and CDR2 FQGNSA. The ends were cut back, 2 bases at V and 4 bases at J, with 17 bases in the middle. CDR3 residues: CASSLSRARAGTEAFF. Written as DNA, the CDR3 is TGTGCCAGCAGCTTATCTAGGGCACGGGCGGGCACTGAAGCTTTCTTT.

The genes are TRBV5-1 and TRBJ1-1; 7 nucleotides align to TRBD1. Germline assignment: CDR1 SGHRS and CDR2 YFSETQ. V lost 4 bases and J lost 5; bases outside the gene matches: 14. The CDR3 runs 16 residues. CDR3 nucleotides: TGCGCCAGCAGCCCCGACAGGGCCGAACAGAGGACTGAAGCTTTCTTT. Residues: CASSPDRAEQRTEAFF.

This clonotype was found a few times. This chain joins TRBV7-6 and TRBJ2-1, with D perhaps matching TRBD2 (5 bases). The CDR3 has 13 amino acids. V shed 5 bases and J shed 5 bases, with 10 bases lying between them. Germline CDR1 SGHVS, CDR2 FNYEAQ. The CDR3 bases are TGTGCCAGCAGCCAACTAGAAAACAATGAGCAGTTCTTC. Translated, it gives CASSQLENNEQFF. Using reference TRBV7-6 and TRBJ2-1 for the parts outside the CDR3, the full variable domain is GAGVSQSPRYKVTKRGQDVALRCDPISGHVSLYWYRQALGQGPEFLTYFNYEAQQDKSGLPNDRFSAERPEGSISTLTIQRTEQRDSAMYRCASSQLENNEQFFGPGTRLTVL.

The CDR3 sequence is CSASRSAGGYNEQFF. DNA for the CDR3: TGCAGTGCTAGCCGGTCCGCGGGGGGTTACAATGAGCAGTTCTTC. The rearrangement uses TRBV20-1 and TRBJ2-1, with 8 bases lining up with TRBD2. Trimming at V came to 3 bases and at J to 4 bases, leaving 8 bases not matched to a gene. The CDR3 extends over 15 amino acids. In germline, CDR1 is DFQATT, CDR2 SNEGSKA (reference sequence).